This T cell receptor (beta chain) was identified in a study of beta chain features in type 1 diabetes. Reverse transcribing all isolated RNA meant expressed TCRB transcripts were sequenced. The average output of naive, central memory and regulatory T cell samples was around 3.5 million reads. Repertoires were generated with immunoSEQ multiplex PCR, while TCRdb's copy carries only in-frame clones and drops some. The table records under 300,000 clones, 11% to 15% of them present only once. Note on this clone: Its antigen is currently unknown.

Every sorted population was more than 98% pure. Regarding the study as a whole: A greater similarity of naive, central memory and Treg TCRB repertoires was seen among patients than among healthy donors. For Type 1 diabetes patients, all four CD4+ subsets carried TCRB CDR3s that were moderately but significantly shorter.

Germline CDR1 SGDLS, CDR2 YYNGEE. This CDR3 region has 13 residues. V shed 1 base and J shed 8 bases, with 7 bases lying between them. The chain links TRBV9 to TRBJ1-6; D ambiguous. This receptor was obtained from a man aged 30 to 39 with type 1 diabetes. The sample taken for sequencing was naive CD4+ T cells from blood. CDR3 amino acids: CASSVTEDSPLHF. In DNA form, the CDR3 reads TGTGCCAGCAGCGTAACTGAAGATTCACCCCTCCACTTT.